The 22 T cell receptor beta chains in this list originate from one sample, sequenced in a study of cytomegalovirus exposure and HLA in healthy donors. PCR employed 60 Vbeta and 13 Jbeta primers. Sequenced by immunoSEQ multiplex PCR; TCRdb stores in-frame clones only, minus some. The sample lists under 200,000 clones, around 84% occurring once. Material: PBMCs. Receptor source: a man in his forties or fifties in good health and CMV-seropositive.

The rearrangement uses TRBV5-1 and TRBJ2-7; D may be TRBD1 (6 bases). The CDR3 covers 13 residues. From germline, CDR1 is SGHRS and CDR2 YFSETQ. Trimming stripped 4 bases from V and 3 bases from J, with 11 bases between. The CDR3, as DNA: TGCGCCAGCAGCCACCGGGACAACTACGAGCAGTACTTC. Translating gives CASSHRDNYEQYF.

The chain is built from TRBV5-1 and TRBJ2-3; TRBD2 matches 10 bases. CDR3 length: 16 residues. Germline V lookup: CDR1 SGHRS, CDR2 YFSETQ. Trimming took 2 bases from V and 0 from J; bases not matched to a gene: 3. CDR3 sequence reads: CASSLAGGVSTDTQYF. In nucleotides, the CDR3 is TGCGCCAGCAGCTTAGCGGGAGGGGTGAGCACAGATACGCAGTATTTT.

This clone was seen once. V usage is TRBV4-1 and J usage is TRBJ2-2, with 10 bases matching TRBD1. J was trimmed by 4 bases and V by 4 bases; bases with no gene match: 0. The CDR3 loop spans 14 amino acids. CDR1 is MGHRA, CDR2 YSYEKL, per germline. In DNA, the CDR3 is TGCGCCAGCAGCCGACAGGGGGCCACCGGGGAGCTGTTTTTT. Translated: CASSRQGATGELFF.

The count of this clone is one. The genes are TRBV5-1 and TRBJ2-1; 7 bases are a match to TRBD2. V shed 7 bases, J shed 7 bases, and the junction held 17 bases outside the gene matches. CDR1 SGHRS and CDR2 YFSETQ come from the germline V gene. The CDR3 totals 16 residues. CDR3 in amino acids: CASHATSETFKNEQFF. The CDR3 nucleotides read TGCGCCAGCCACGCAACTAGCGAGACTTTTAAGAATGAGCAGTTCTTC.

This clone has only a few counts. CDR3 DNA: TGCGCCAGCAGCCGGGAAGGGGGACTAGCGGGACCTAGCCAAGAGACCCAGTACTTC. Amino acids: CASSREGGLAGPSQETQYF. The chain employs TRBV4-1 and TRBJ2-5; 13 bases fit TRBD2. Germline V gene data show CDR1 as MGHRA and CDR2 as YSYEKL. The CDR3 runs to 19 residues. V was clipped by 4 bases and J by 1 base; unmatched bases: 12.

The rearrangement links TRBV7-2 to TRBJ2-2; 8 bases are shared with TRBD2. This CDR3 is 16 amino acids long. The germline V gene has CDR1 SGHTA and CDR2 FQGNSA. Trimming removed 3 bases from V and 7 bases from J; junction bases left unmatched: 10. The CDR3 DNA is TGTGCCAGCAGCTTGGGCGGGGGGCCGGGCTACGGGGAGCTGTTTTTT. It specifies CASSLGGGPGYGELFF.

The gene calls are TRBV10-1 and TRBJ2-5, with D possibly matching TRBD2 (6 bases). The germline CDR1 and CDR2 sequences are WNHNN and SYGVQD (reference sequence). V lost 2 bases and J lost 1, with 8 bases in between. The CDR3 consists of 14 residues. The CDR3 loop reads CASSERRGQETQYF. The CDR3 coding sequence is TGCGCCAGCAGTGAGCGGCGGGGCCAAGAGACCCAGTACTTC.

This clone was seen a handful of times. The CDR3 DNA reads TGTGCCAGCAGTTACGGGGGCCCCGAGGCCGGGGAGCTGTTTTTT. Protein sequence: CASSYGGPEAGELFF. This chain links TRBV6-5 with TRBJ2-2, with TRBD1 as a possible D gene (6 bases). The CDR3 extends over 15 amino acids. Trimming cost V 2 bases and J 6 bases, with 13 bases left between them. Germline V CDR1 and CDR2: MNHEY, SVGAGI.

J is TRBJ2-3 and V is TRBV4-1, with 10 bases fitting TRBD1. V lost 0 bases, J lost 6 bases, and 6 bases stayed unmatched. In germline, CDR1 is MGHRA, CDR2 YSYEKL. The CDR3 is 16 residues long. The CDR3 loop reads CASSQDGQGVRDTQYF. CDR3 nucleotides: TGCGCCAGCAGCCAAGATGGACAGGGGGTTCGGGATACGCAGTATTTT.

The chain joins TRBV27 to TRBJ1-6, with 10 nucleotides matching TRBD1. Germline-derived CDR1 and CDR2 are MNHEY and SMNVEV (reference sequence). V lost 4 bases, J lost 0 bases, and 6 bases stayed unmatched. The CDR3 spans 18 residues. This CDR3 reads CASSSRTGGSSYNSPLHF. DNA of the CDR3: TGTGCCAGCAGTTCCCGGACAGGGGGGAGCTCCTATAATTCACCCCTCCACTTT.

This clone was found once. The V call is TRBV4-3, the J call TRBJ2-7; D remains ambiguous. V was clipped by 1 base and J by 0 bases, with 10 bases between them. This CDR3 has 15 residues. Germline CDR1 and CDR2: LGHNA and YSLEER. The chain's CDR3 is CASSQARLDSYEQYF. The CDR3 nucleotides read TGCGCCAGCAGCCAAGCGCGCCTAGACTCCTACGAGCAGTACTTC.

The chain joins TRBV10-3 to TRBJ1-1; D ambiguous. Trimming left V 4 bases short and J 3 bases short, with 12 bases between. Germline V gene sequence: CDR1 ENHRY, CDR2 SYGVKD. The CDR3 spans 14 residues. CDR3 coding DNA: TGTGCCATCAGTGCGGCCGGGGTAGACACTGAAGCTTTCTTT. This translates into CAISAAGVDTEAFF.

The chain carries TRBV7-9 and TRBJ2-2; TRBD2 might be the D (6 bases). Germline V lookup: CDR1 SEHNR, CDR2 FQNEAQ (reference sequence). This CDR3 comprises 14 residues. V lost 3 bases, J lost 5 bases, and 10 bases lay in between. CDR3 sequence reads: CASSLGGVTGELFF. In DNA, the CDR3 is TGTGCCAGCAGCTTGGGGGGAGTAACCGGGGAGCTGTTTTTT.

This clone has only one observation. The gene calls are TRBV11-2 and TRBJ1-1; the D is unclear. Between the trimmed V and J ends, which lost 5 bases and 0 bases, there was a span of 7 bases. This CDR3 comprises 13 residues. Germline CDR1 is SGHAT and CDR2 is FQNNGV. The DNA for the CDR3 is TGTGCCAGCAGCAGAGACATGAACACTGAAGCTTTCTTT. Its translation is CASSRDMNTEAFF.

V gene TRBV6-1 combines with J gene TRBJ1-2; D remains unclear. V lost 6 bases, J lost 7 bases, and 15 bases lay in between. The length of the CDR3 is 13 residues. In germline, CDR1 is MNHNS, CDR2 SASEGT. CDR3 sequence reads: CASRSSGDGGYTF. In nucleotides, the CDR3 is TGTGCCAGCAGATCGTCCGGAGATGGTGGCTACACCTTC.

The rearrangement links TRBV5-1 to TRBJ1-4; 8 bases fit TRBD1. The length of the CDR3 is 15 residues. Germline CDR1 reads SGHRS; CDR2 reads YFSETQ. The V gene end was trimmed by 5 bases and the J gene end by 5 bases; junction bases not matched to a gene: 8. The CDR3 is CASRLGQGGNEKLFF. DNA of the CDR3: TGCGCCAGCAGACTCGGACAGGGAGGGAATGAAAAACTGTTTTTT. Complete variable domain (other parts from reference TRBV5-1 and TRBJ1-4): KAGVTQTPRYLIKTRGQQVTLSCSPISGHRSVSWYQQTPGQGLQFLFEYFSETQRNKGNFPGRFSGRQFSNSRSEMNVSTLELGDSALYLCASRLGQGGNEKLFFGSGTQLSVL.

The chain has TRBV7-9 and TRBJ1-1; D might be TRBD1 (5 bases). CDR3 length: 14 residues. V lost 2 bases and J 4 bases, leaving 11 bases between the germline ends. Germline CDR1 and CDR2: SEHNR and FQNEAQ (reference sequence). CDR3 nucleotides: TGTGCCAGCAGCTTAAGGGCGGGGGGCACTGAAGCTTTCTTT. Translated: CASSLRAGGTEAFF.

In the case of this clone: No DNA is shown, since the ends of the CDR3 on it are uncertain; the CDR3 is the one TCRdb lists. The rearrangement uses TRBV28 and TRBJ1-5. Including both end residues, the CDR3 is 17 amino acids long. CDR1 MDHEN and CDR2 SYDVKM come from the germline V gene. The CDR3 here is CASSFRARAGGNQPQHF.

The V call is TRBV9, the J call TRBJ2-3; D possibly corresponds to TRBD2 (6 bases). Germline V gene sequence: CDR1 SGDLS, CDR2 YYNGEE. Deletions cut 0 bases from V and 2 bases from J, with 13 bases between. The CDR3 is 16 residues long. CDR3 in amino acids: CASSVGTGSFTDTQYF. The CDR3 nucleotides read TGTGCCAGCAGCGTAGGCACCGGGAGCTTCACAGATACGCAGTATTTT.

Comments on this clone: A read error may produce the germline difference seen at one junction end. The same CDR3 is also encoded by other DNA sequences in this sample. The chain recombines TRBV7-6 with TRBJ2-3; TRBD1 agrees at 8 bases. There are 15 residues in the CDR3. CDR1 and CDR2 (germline): SGHVS, FNYEAQ. The DNA of the CDR3 is TGTGCCAGCAGCTTAGTACAGGGGGGCACAGATACACAGTATTTT. Residues: CASSLVQGGTDTQYF. Complete variable domain (other parts from reference TRBV7-6 and TRBJ2-3): GAGVSQSPRYKVTKRGQDVALRCDPISGHVSLYWYRQALGQGPEFLTYFNYEAQQDKSGLPNDRFSAERPEGSISTLTIQRTEQRDSAMYRCASSLVQGGTDTQYFGPGTRLTVL.

The chain joins TRBV11-2 to TRBJ2-7; possibly TRBD1 for D (6 bases). CDR1 SGHAT and CDR2 FQNNGV come from the germline V gene. This CDR3 contains 16 residues. Between the trimmed V and J ends, which lost 3 bases and 3 bases, there was a span of 18 bases. In DNA, the CDR3 is TGTGCCAGCAGCTTCGATGAAAGACAGGCCGACTACGAGCAGTACTTC. It is translated as CASSFDERQADYEQYF.

The J gene is TRBJ2-5, the V gene TRBV18; maybe TRBD1 (5 bases). CDR3 length: 14 amino acids. V gave up 3 bases and J gave up 0 bases, with 8 bases separating them. Germline loops: CDR1 KGHSH, CDR2 LQKENI. CDR3 in amino acids: CASSPRQYQETQYF. The CDR3 DNA follows: TGTGCCAGCTCACCCCGACAGTACCAAGAGACCCAGTACTTC.